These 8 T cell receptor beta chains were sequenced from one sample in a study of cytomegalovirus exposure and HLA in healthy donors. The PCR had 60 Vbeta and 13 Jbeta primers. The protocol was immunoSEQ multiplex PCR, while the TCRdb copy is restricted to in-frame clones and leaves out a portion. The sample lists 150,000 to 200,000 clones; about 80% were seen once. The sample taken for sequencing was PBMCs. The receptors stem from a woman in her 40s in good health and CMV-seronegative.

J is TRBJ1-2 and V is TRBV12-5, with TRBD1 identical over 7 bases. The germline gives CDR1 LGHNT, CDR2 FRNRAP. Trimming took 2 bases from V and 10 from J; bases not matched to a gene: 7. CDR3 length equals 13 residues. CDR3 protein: CASGLPHRGPYTF. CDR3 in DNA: TGTGCTAGTGGTTTGCCCCACAGGGGTCCCTACACCTTC.

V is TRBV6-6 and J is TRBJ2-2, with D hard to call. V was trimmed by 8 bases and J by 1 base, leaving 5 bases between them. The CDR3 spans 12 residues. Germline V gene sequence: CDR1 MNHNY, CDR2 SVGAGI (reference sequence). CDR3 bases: TGTGCCAGCCCAGGGAACACCGGGGAGCTGTTTTTT. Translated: CASPGNTGELFF.

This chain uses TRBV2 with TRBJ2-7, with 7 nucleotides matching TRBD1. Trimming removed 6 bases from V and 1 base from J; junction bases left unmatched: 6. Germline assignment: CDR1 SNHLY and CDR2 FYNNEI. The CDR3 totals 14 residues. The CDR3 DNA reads TGTGCCAGCAGACGGGACAGCGTGTCCTACGAGCAGTACTTC. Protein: CASRRDSVSYEQYF. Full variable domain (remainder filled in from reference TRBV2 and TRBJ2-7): EPEVTQTPSHQVTQMGQEVILRCVPISNHLYFYWYRQILGQKVEFLVSFYNNEISEKSEIFDDQFSVERPDGSNFTLKIRSTKLEDSAMYFCASRRDSVSYEQYFGPGTRLTVT.

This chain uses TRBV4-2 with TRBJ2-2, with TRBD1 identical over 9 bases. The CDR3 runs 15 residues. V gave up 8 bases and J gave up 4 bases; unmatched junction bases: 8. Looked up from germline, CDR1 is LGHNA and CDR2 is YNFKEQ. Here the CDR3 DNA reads TGTGCCAGCGAGACCGGGACAGGGAGCACCGGGGAGCTGTTTTTT. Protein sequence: CASETGTGSTGELFF.

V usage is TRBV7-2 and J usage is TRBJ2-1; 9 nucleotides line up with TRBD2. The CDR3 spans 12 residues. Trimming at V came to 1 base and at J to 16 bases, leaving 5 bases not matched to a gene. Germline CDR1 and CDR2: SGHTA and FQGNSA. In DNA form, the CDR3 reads TGTGCCAGCAGCTTAGAAGGACTAGCGTTTTTCTTC. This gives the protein CASSLEGLAFFF.

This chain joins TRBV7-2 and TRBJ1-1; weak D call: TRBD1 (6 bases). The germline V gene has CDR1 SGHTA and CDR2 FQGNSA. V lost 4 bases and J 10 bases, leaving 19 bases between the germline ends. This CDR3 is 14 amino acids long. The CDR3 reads CASSSQGLTRVAFF. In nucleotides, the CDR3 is TGTGCCAGCAGCTCACAGGGTCTAACTCGGGTAGCTTTCTTT.

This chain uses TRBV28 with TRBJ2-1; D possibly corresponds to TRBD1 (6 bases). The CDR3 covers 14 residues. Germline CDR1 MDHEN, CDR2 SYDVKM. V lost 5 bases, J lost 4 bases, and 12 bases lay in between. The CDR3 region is CASSPSGQYNEQFF. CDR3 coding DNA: TGTGCCAGCAGTCCCTCTGGACAGTACAATGAGCAGTTCTTC.

The CDR3 sequence is CSARERETQYF. The CDR3, as DNA: TGCAGTGCTAGAGAGCGGGAGACCCAGTACTTC. V gene TRBV20-1 combines with J gene TRBJ2-5; D ambiguous. This CDR3 has 11 amino acids. Germline CDR1 DFQATT, CDR2 SNEGSKA (reference sequence). V lost 0 bases and J 5 bases, leaving 4 bases between the germline ends.